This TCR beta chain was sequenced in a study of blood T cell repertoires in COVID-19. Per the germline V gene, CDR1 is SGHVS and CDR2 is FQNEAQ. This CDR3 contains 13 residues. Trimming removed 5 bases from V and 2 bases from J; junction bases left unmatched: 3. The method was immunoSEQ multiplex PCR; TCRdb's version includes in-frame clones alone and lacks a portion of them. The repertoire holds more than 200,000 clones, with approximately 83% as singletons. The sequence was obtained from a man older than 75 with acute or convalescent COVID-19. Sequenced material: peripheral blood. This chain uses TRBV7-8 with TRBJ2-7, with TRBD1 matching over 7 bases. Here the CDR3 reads CASSKQGTYEQYF. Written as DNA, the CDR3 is TGTGCCAGCAGCAAACAGGGGACCTACGAGCAGTACTTC.